The rows below give T cell receptor beta chains drawn from one sample of a study of blood T cell repertoires in COVID-19. TCRdb's copy holds only in-frame clones and misses some; the assay was immunoSEQ multiplex PCR. The sample lists around 500,000 clones; around 89% were seen once. Input material: PBMCs or T cells enriched from blood (not recorded which). The receptors originated from a woman aged 40 to 49 who had recovered from COVID-19. CDR3s include the opening cysteine and the closing phenylalanine or tryptophan. D genes are given only for firm matches. The size of a clone is reported for some rows only, either as once, few or many, or as a class for expanded clones.

clone size	V gene	J gene	D gene	CDR3 protein	CDR3 DNA
-	TRBV5-6	TRBJ2-3	TRBD2	CASSSRLAGPQDTQYF	TGTGCCAGCAGCTCGCGACTAGCGGGACCCCAGGATACGCAGTATTTT
-	TRBV4-3	TRBJ2-1	TRBD2	CASSQLPSGSSYNEQFF	TGCGCCAGCAGCCAACTCCCCAGCGGGAGCTCCTACAATGAGCAGTTCTTC
-	TRBV5-1	TRBJ1-6	TRBD1	CASSWGDRRYSSPLHF	TGCGCCAGCAGCTGGGGGGACAGAAGATATTCGTCACCCCTCCACTTT
-	TRBV15	TRBJ1-5	TRBD1	CATSPQGEVNQPQHF	TGTGCCACCAGCCCTCAGGGGGAAGTCAATCAGCCCCAGCATTTT
-	TRBV19	TRBJ2-2	TRBD2	CASSAGMGLGELFF	TGTGCCAGTTCAGCGGGAATGGGTTTGGGGGAGCTGTTTTTT
once	TRBV6-5	TRBJ2-7	TRBD1	CASSTTGTGEVRQYF	TGTGCCAGCAGCACGACCGGGACAGGGGAGGTTCGGCAGTACTTC
-	TRBV13	TRBJ2-7	TRBD1	CASSPTGGVGHEQYF	TGTGCCAGCAGCCCAACAGGGGGAGTTGGGCACGAGCAGTACTTC
-	TRBV5-1	TRBJ1-2	TRBD1	CASSLTRQGPTNNYGYTF	TGCGCCAGCAGCTTGACCCGACAGGGACCTACGAATAACTATGGCTACACCTTC
-	TRBV5-5	TRBJ1-2	TRBD1	CASSVDRAYGYTF	TGTGCCAGCAGCGTAGACAGGGCCTATGGCTACACCTTC
-	TRBV6-8	TRBJ2-5	-	CASSPREYQETQYF	TGTGCCAGCAGTCCTCGGGAATACCAAGAGACCCAGTACTTC
-	TRBV18	TRBJ2-1	-	CASSRDSNEQFF	TGTGCCAGCTCACGCGACAGCAATGAGCAGTTCTTC
-	TRBV5-1	TRBJ2-2	TRBD1	CASSLAGTGGTGELFF	TGCGCCAGCAGCTTGGCCGGGACAGGGGGCACCGGGGAGCTGTTTTTT
-	TRBV5-1	TRBJ2-3	TRBD2	CASSKTRGSIDTDTQYF	TGCGCCAGCAGCAAAACCCGCGGGAGTATCGACACAGATACGCAGTATTTT
-	TRBV5-4	TRBJ2-1	-	CASSLLGGRNEQFF	TGTGCCAGCAGCTTGCTGGGTGGGAGAAATGAGCAGTTCTTC
-	TRBV6-7	TRBJ1-5	TRBD1	CASSYTQGPQDGDSNQPQHF	TGTGCCAGCAGTTACACACAGGGGCCTCAGGATGGGGATAGCAATCAGCCCCAGCATTTT
once	TRBV19	TRBJ1-4	-	CASSTTGAGEKLFF	TGTGCCAGTAGTACGACGGGAGCAGGAGAAAAACTGTTTTTT
-	TRBV3-1/TRBV3-2	TRBJ2-1	TRBD2	CASSQSRGRGNEQFF	TGTGCCAGCAGCCAGAGTCGAGGGAGGGGCAATGAGCAGTTCTTC
-	TRBV5-4	TRBJ2-7	TRBD2	CASRGGTESYEQYF	TGTGCCAGCAGGGGAGGGACGGAGTCCTACGAGCAGTACTTC
-	TRBV3-1/TRBV3-2	TRBJ2-7	-	CASSQDRGYSSYEQYF	TGTGCCAGCAGCCAAGATAGGGGTTACAGCTCCTACGAGCAGTACTTC
-	TRBV6-6	TRBJ2-3	-	CASSPHGDTQYF	TGTGCCAGCAGTCCCCACGGAGATACGCAGTATTTT
-	TRBV5-1	TRBJ1-2	TRBD1	CASSRTGLYGYTF	TGCGCCAGCAGCAGGACAGGGCTCTATGGCTACACCTTC
-	TRBV4-3	TRBJ1-4	TRBD1	CASSGQGAMGEKLFF	TGCGCCAGCAGCGGACAGGGGGCAATGGGTGAAAAACTGTTTTTT
-	TRBV14	TRBJ2-3	-	CASSQSGRTANTF	TGTGCCAGCAGCCAATCCGGGCGGACAGCGAATACCTTT
-	TRBV7-8	TRBJ1-2	-	CASSTAITAESGYTF	TGTGCCAGCAGCACTGCTATTACAGCGGAGTCAGGCTACACCTTC
-	TRBV7-6	TRBJ1-4	-	CASSFQGSVEKLFF	TGTGCCAGCAGCTTTCAGGGATCAGTTGAAAAACTGTTTTTT
-	TRBV5-1	TRBJ2-2	TRBD1	CASSLPGGDTGELFF	TGCGCCAGCAGCCTTCCAGGGGGCGACACCGGGGAGCTGTTTTTT
-	TRBV3-1/TRBV3-2	TRBJ2-5	TRBD1	CASTYRGQEKETQYF	TGTGCCAGCACCTACAGAGGACAGGAGAAAGAGACCCAGTACTTC
once	TRBV14	TRBJ2-1	TRBD2	CASSQGPGLADRSSYNEQFF	TGTGCCAGCAGCCAGGGTCCGGGACTAGCGGACCGTAGCTCCTACAATGAGCAGTTCTTC
-	TRBV29-1	TRBJ1-5	-	CSVGGGEQPQHF	TGCAGCGTTGGAGGGGGGGAGCAGCCCCAGCATTTT
once	TRBV5-4	TRBJ2-1	TRBD2	CASSAERETYNEQFF	TGTGCCAGCAGCGCTGAGCGGGAGACCTACAATGAGCAGTTCTTC
-	TRBV5-4	TRBJ2-7	-	CASSSKRGGQYEQYF	TGTGCCAGCAGCTCAAAGAGAGGGGGTCAGTACGAGCAGTACTTC
-	TRBV28	TRBJ1-2	-	CASGQGGMKYGYTF	TGTGCCAGCGGCCAAGGGGGTATGAAATATGGCTACACCTTC
many	TRBV6-1	TRBJ1-5	TRBD1	CASSEAIRTGGFQPQHF	TGTGCCAGCAGTGAAGCAATTAGGACAGGGGGCTTTCAGCCCCAGCATTTT
-	TRBV18	TRBJ1-3	-	CASSPPRGVGNTIYF	TGTGCCAGCTCACCACCGCGGGGAGTGGGGAACACCATATATTTT
-	TRBV14	TRBJ1-4	-	CASSQDLWGRNEKLFF	TGTGCCAGCAGCCAAGATCTTTGGGGCCGTAATGAAAAACTGTTTTTT
-	TRBV12-3/TRBV12-4	TRBJ2-5	-	CASSSRQAQYF	TGTGCCAGCAGTTCCCGACAGGCCCAGTACTTC
-	TRBV9	TRBJ2-3	TRBD1	CASSDRGETDTQYF	TGTGCCAGCAGTGACAGGGGGGAGACAGATACGCAGTATTTT
-	TRBV2	TRBJ1-5	-	CASSETGAGAKGQPQHF	TGTGCCAGCAGTGAAACGGGGGCGGGGGCTAAGGGGCAGCCCCAGCATTTT
-	TRBV7-8	TRBJ1-5	-	CATTGGGSYSNQPQHF	TGTGCCACCACCGGGGGGGGCAGTTATAGCAATCAGCCCCAGCATTTT
-	TRBV7-2	TRBJ1-1	-	CASSPLDSYTEAFF	TGTGCCAGCAGCCCACTTGACAGTTACACTGAAGCTTTCTTT
-	TRBV30	TRBJ1-1	-	CACHKILVNTEAFF	TGTGCCTGTCACAAAATCCTAGTGAACACTGAAGCTTTCTTT
-	TRBV10-3	TRBJ1-2	-	CAISEAAVNYGYTF	TGTGCCATCAGTGAGGCGGCGGTTAACTATGGCTACACCTTC
-	TRBV5-8	TRBJ1-5	TRBD1	CASSYTGGPSNQPQHF	TGTGCCAGCAGCTACACAGGGGGCCCCAGCAATCAGCCCCAGCATTTT
-	TRBV6-5	TRBJ1-3	TRBD1	CASRETGAGNTIYF	TGTGCCAGCAGGGAGACAGGGGCCGGAAACACCATATATTTT
-	TRBV10-3	TRBJ1-2	TRBD1	CAISEQGDGYTF	TGTGCCATCAGTGAGCAGGGGGACGGCTACACCTTC